What follows is one T cell receptor beta chain and its context. The antigen this receptor binds is unknown. No much larger clonotype is one base removed from it; base qualities were not supplied. CDR1 and CDR2, per the germline V gene, are MNHEY and SVGAGI. From its cysteine to its phenylalanine, the CDR3 spans 15 amino acids. Only the CDR3 region is kept as DNA, spanning 45 bases read in frame from base 1. V sheds 5 bases and J sheds 5 bases, leaving 16 bases between their ends. The source of the sample is a study of T cell responses to AZD1222 COVID-19 vaccine (dated by TCRdb to about 2021). Some background on the complete study: Because spike-specific TCR depth and breadth did not differ between the two schedules, AZD1222 recipients who got a second dose at roughly 4 weeks were pooled with those who got a second dose at roughly 12 weeks. Trial participants were enrolled by age into 18-55, 56-69 and 70-plus year subgroups, with 148, 28 and 57 TCR-sequenced participants respectively. A total of 230 to 250 trial participants underwent TCR sequencing, of whom about 210 had received two doses of AZD1222 and some 26 had received two doses of the MenACWY control vaccine.

The CDR3 regions of human TCRbeta chains were analyzed by immunosequencing. Concerning the study's data processing: Repertoire TCRs were checked for matches against a reference library of SARS-CoV-2-specific TCRs that had been generated using the MIRA antigen-specificity platform. Breadth meant the fraction of unique TCRs that were SARS-CoV-2-associated, whereas depth meant the fraction of total T cells that were SARS-CoV-2-associated. Each spike-specific TCR was assigned to its reactive spike region and to a CD4 or CD8 class using the MIRA data. Log10-transformed breadth and depth values were compared by one-way ANOVA with Sidak's multiple comparisons tests. Held by TCRdb, this immuneACCESS table contains in-frame sequences only and omits some clones. Under half of the omission traces to an unresolved V gene where checked; the cause of the rest is unknown. Clone size and the V and J calls come from that table; the DNA yielded D and trimming. The sample table lists around 110,000 clones, 90% to 95% of them with a count of one. The ten most abundant clones make up about 3% of the sample.

The time point label on this specimen signifies: baseline before first vaccination. The vaccinee samples were drawn from two UK trials, COV001 and COV002, one of which was a single-blind randomized controlled phase 2/3 trial testing AZD1222 (ChAdOx1 nCoV-19) in healthy adults. For TCRbeta chain sequencing, PBMC samples were collected from trial participants at day 0 and at day 28 after the second dose. Study-level results and caveats: The 56-69-year group was small, and its depth increase did not reach significance, likely because of low power. Conclusions about previously exposed vaccinees are limited, since just a handful of AZD1222 recipients were seropositive for SARS-CoV-2 at baseline. The whole spike protein was spanned by vaccine-associated CD4 TCRs, and dominant responses were seen in regions 160-218 and 743-854. Epitopes outside the regions mutated in the B.1.351 and B.1.1.7 variants were reportedly recognized by nearly half of the unique spike-specific TCRs. Participants were mostly white British and included more females than males, and it was suggested by the authors that clonal diversity may have been underestimated. Because no day 14 peak-response samples were available, repertoires were characterized only after the peak T cell response. Spike-specific TCR breadth and depth rose significantly after two AZD1222 doses compared with day 0 and with MenACWY recipients.

This sequence uses TRBV6-5 and TRBJ2-1; TRBD1 might be the D gene, on 6 matching bases. The source of this sequence is an adult in good health. This specimen was peripheral blood, taken on day 0 of AZD1222 vaccination. The sequenced DNA: TGTGCCAGCAGTAAGCACCGACAGGACGACAATGAGCAGTTCTTC. The resulting protein is CASSKHRQDDNEQFF.